This T cell receptor (beta chain) was sequenced for a study of read filtering for tumor transcriptome and immune sequencing. Trimming took 5 bases from V and 0 from J, leaving 2 bases between them. The CDR3 length is 11 residues. CDR1 SGHRS and CDR2 YFSETQ come from the germline V gene. Note on this clonotype: This may be a read error: a much more frequent sequence differs by one nucleotide. This CDR3 is missing its conserved last phenylalanine or tryptophan, likely due to a read error.

The library was built from about 370 ng RNA with molecular barcoded adaptors for alpha/delta and beta/gamma chains. TCRdb reanalysed the reads using MiXCR and keeps one entry per CDR3 protein. This sample has more than 100,000 distinct CDR3 sequences, with about 13% found just once. This clonotype was obtained from a donor at least 40 years old with multiple myeloma. Sequences were obtained from a population of CD138-negative cells sorted from bone marrow. The chain is built from TRBV5-1 and TRBJ1-1; D is unclear. The CDR3 DNA reads as TGCGCCAGCAGGGTGAACACTGAAGCTTTCCTT. This translates into CASRVNTEAFL.